The TCR beta chain under discussion was sequenced for a study of cytomegalovirus exposure and HLA in healthy donors. Looking at the study overall: Samples from HLA-typed donors yielded about 85 million unique TCRs in an early data release. Overall study findings and caveats: TCR beta chain V- and J-gene trimming was linked, in a later analysis, to a missense variant in DCLRE1C. Previous analysis showed most TCR beta V segments were productive about 90% or about 30% of the time.

V was shortened by 0 bases and J by 0 bases, with 6 bases between the two germline ends. CDR1 is SGHNT, CDR2 YYREEE, per germline (reference sequence). The CDR3 runs 14 residues. PCR was performed using 60 Vbeta and 13 Jbeta primers. Here immunoSEQ multiplex PCR was the method, and the copy in TCRdb shows in-frame clones only, minus some. The table records over 100,000 clones, more than 65% of them present only once. Donors had nominal health at sampling but likely had unrecorded immune exposures. A remark on this clone: Its matching antigen is unknown.

This chain links TRBV5-4 with TRBJ1-1, with unresolved D. Source material: PBMCs. The TCR comes from a woman under 30 in good health and CMV-seropositive. The CDR3 DNA follows: TGTGCCAGCAGCTTGGAACAGATGAACACTGAAGCTTTCTTT. Translating gives CASSLEQMNTEAFF. Together with reference TRBV5-4 and TRBJ1-1, the CDR3 gives the full variable domain: ETGVTQSPTHLIKTRGQQVTLRCSSQSGHNTVSWYQQALGQGPQFIFQYYREEENGRGNFPPRFSGLQFPNYSSELNVNALELDDSALYLCASSLEQMNTEAFFGQGTRLTVV.